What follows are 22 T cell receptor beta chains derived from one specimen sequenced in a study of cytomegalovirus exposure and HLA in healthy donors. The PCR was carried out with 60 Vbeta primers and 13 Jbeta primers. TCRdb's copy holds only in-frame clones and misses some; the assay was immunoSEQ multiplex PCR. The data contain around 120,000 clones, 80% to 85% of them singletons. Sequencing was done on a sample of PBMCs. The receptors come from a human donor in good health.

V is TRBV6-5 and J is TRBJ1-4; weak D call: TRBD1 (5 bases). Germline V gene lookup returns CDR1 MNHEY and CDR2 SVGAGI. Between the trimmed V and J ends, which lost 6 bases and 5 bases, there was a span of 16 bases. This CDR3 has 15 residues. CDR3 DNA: TGTGCCAGCAGGCCCGGGGGGGGGATGAATGAAAAACTGTTTTTT. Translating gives CASRPGGGMNEKLFF.

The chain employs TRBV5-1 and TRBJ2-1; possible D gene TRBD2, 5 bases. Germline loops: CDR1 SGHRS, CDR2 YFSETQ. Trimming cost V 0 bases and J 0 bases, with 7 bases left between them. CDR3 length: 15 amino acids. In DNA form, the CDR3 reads TGCGCCAGCAGCTTGGTGGGAGACTCCTACAATGAGCAGTTCTTC. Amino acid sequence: CASSLVGDSYNEQFF.

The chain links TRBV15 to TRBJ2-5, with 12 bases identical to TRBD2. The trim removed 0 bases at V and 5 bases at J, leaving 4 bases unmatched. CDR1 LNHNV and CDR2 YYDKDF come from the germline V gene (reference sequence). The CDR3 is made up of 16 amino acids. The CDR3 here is CATSRDLAGGRETQYF. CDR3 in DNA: TGTGCCACCAGCAGAGATCTAGCGGGGGGGCGTGAGACCCAGTACTTC. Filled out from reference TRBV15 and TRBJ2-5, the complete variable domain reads DAMVIQNPRYQVTQFGKPVTLSCSQTLNHNVMYWYQQKSSQAPKLLFHYYDKDFNNEADTPDNFQSRRPNTSFCFLDIRSPGLGDTAMYLCATSRDLAGGRETQYFGPGTRLLVL.

CDR3 loop: CASSLDMLAGRSSYEQYF. Here the CDR3 DNA reads TGTGCCAGCAGCTTAGATATGCTAGCGGGGCGTAGCTCCTACGAGCAGTACTTC. This chain links TRBV7-2 with TRBJ2-7, with TRBD2 matching 9 bases. This CDR3 has 18 residues. The V gene end was trimmed by 1 base and the J gene end by 0 bases; junction bases not matched to a gene: 10. Germline CDR1 reads SGHTA; CDR2 reads FQGNSA.

The CDR3 region has the DNA TGTGCCAGCAGAAACAGAGGGACCGGGGAGCTGTTTTTT. As protein: CASRNRGTGELFF. The V and J genes are TRBV2 and TRBJ2-2, with D maybe TRBD2 (5 bases). V was cut by 6 bases and J by 5 bases, with 10 bases left in between. The length of the CDR3 is 13 residues. Germline lookup yields CDR1 SNHLY and CDR2 FYNNEI. The full variable domain, with the rest looked up from reference TRBV2 and TRBJ2-2, is EPEVTQTPSHQVTQMGQEVILRCVPISNHLYFYWYRQILGQKVEFLVSFYNNEISEKSEIFDDQFSVERPDGSNFTLKIRSTKLEDSAMYFCASRNRGTGELFFGEGSRLTVL.

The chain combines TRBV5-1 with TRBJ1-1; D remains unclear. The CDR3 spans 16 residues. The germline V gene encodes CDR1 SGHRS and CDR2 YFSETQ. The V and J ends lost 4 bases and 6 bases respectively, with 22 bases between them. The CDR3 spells CASSPLGSKAFAEAFF. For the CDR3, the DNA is TGCGCCAGCAGCCCCCTAGGTAGTAAGGCCTTTGCTGAAGCTTTCTTT.

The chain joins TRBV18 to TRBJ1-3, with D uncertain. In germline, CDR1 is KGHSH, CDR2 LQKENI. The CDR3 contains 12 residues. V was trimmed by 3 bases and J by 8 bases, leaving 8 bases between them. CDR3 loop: CASSPFVDTIYF. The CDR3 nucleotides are TGTGCCAGCTCACCCTTCGTAGACACCATATATTTT.

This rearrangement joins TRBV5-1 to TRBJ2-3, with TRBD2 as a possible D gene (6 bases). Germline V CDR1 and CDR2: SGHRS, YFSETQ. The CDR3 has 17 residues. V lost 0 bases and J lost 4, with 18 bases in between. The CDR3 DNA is TGCGCCAGCAGCTTGGCCTCGGGGCGGGGTGGGGCAGATACGCAGTATTTT. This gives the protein CASSLASGRGGADTQYF.

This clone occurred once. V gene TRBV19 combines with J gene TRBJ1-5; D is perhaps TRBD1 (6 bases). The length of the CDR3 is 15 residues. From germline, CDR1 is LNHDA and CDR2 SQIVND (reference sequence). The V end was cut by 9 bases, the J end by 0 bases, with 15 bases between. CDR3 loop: CASETTGYSNQPQHF. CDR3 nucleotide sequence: TGTGCCAGCGAGACCACAGGGTATAGCAATCAGCCCCAGCATTTT.

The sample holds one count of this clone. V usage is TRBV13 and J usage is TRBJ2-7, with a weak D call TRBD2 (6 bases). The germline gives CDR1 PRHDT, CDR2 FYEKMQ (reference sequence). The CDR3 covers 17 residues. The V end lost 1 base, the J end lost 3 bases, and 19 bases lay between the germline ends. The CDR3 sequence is CASSLVAADPTRYEQYF. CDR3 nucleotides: TGTGCCAGCAGCTTAGTAGCGGCAGACCCCACCCGCTACGAGCAGTACTTC.

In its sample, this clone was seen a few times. The CDR3 sequence is CASSGQGAVGEKLFF. The DNA of the CDR3 is TGTGCCAGCAGTGGGCAGGGGGCGGTCGGTGAAAAACTGTTTTTT. The chain employs TRBV6-1 and TRBJ1-4; 8 bases fit TRBD1. The CDR3 spans 15 residues. The germline CDR1 and CDR2 sequences are MNHNS and SASEGT. V shed 4 bases and J 7 bases; nucleotides not matched to a gene: 8.

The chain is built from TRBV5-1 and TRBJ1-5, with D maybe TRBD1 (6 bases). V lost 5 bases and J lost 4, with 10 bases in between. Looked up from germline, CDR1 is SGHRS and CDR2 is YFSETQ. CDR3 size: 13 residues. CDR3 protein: CASSEQGNQPQHF. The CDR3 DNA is TGCGCCAGCAGTGAACAGGGTAATCAGCCCCAGCATTTT.

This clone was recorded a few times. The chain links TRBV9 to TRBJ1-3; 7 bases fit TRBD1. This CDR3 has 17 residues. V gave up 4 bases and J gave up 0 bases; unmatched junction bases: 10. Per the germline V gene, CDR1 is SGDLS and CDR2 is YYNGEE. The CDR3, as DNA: TGTGCCAGCAGCATACCTAGACAGGGAGGCTCTGGAAACACCATATATTTT. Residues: CASSIPRQGGSGNTIYF. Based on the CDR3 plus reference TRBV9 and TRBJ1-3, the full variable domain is DSGVTQTPKHLITATGQRVTLRCSPRSGDLSVYWYQQSLDQGLQFLIQYYNGEERAKGNILERFSAQQFPDLHSELNLSSLELGDSALYFCASSIPRQGGSGNTIYFGEGSWLTVV.

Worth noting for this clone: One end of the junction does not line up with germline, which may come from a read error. The CDR3 loop reads CAGSQGSGSGGGPSYNEQFF. The CDR3 DNA reads as TGCGCCGGCAGCCAAGGGAGTGGTAGCGGGGGGGGACCCTCCTACAATGAGCAGTTCTTC. The chain employs TRBV4-1 and TRBJ2-1, with TRBD2 matching 11 bases. The CDR3 covers 20 residues. Germline CDR1 and CDR2: MGHRA and YSYEKL.

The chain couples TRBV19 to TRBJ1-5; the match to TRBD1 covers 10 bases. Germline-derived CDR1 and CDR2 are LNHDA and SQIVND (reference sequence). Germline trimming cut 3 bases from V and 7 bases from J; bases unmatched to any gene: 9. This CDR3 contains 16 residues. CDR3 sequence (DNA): TGTGCCAGTAGTATTACGGGACAGGGGATGTACCAGCCCCAGCATTTT. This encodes CASSITGQGMYQPQHF.

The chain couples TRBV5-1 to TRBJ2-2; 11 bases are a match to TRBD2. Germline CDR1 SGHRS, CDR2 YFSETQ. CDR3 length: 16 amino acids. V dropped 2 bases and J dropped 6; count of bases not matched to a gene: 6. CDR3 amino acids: CASSFTSGGQAGELFF. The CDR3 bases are TGCGCCAGCAGCTTTACTAGCGGGGGCCAAGCCGGGGAGCTGTTTTTT.

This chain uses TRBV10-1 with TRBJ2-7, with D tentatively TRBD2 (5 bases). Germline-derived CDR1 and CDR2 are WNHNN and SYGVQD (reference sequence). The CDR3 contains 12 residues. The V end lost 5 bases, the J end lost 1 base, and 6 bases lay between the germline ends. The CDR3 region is CASSRGSYEQYF. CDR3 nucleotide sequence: TGCGCCAGCAGTCGGGGTTCCTACGAGCAGTACTTC.

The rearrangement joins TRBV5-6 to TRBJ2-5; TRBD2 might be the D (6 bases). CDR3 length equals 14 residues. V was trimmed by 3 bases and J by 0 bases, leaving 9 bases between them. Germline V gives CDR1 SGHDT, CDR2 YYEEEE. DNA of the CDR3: TGTGCCAGCAGCTCCGGGACTCACCAAGAGACCCAGTACTTC. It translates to CASSSGTHQETQYF.

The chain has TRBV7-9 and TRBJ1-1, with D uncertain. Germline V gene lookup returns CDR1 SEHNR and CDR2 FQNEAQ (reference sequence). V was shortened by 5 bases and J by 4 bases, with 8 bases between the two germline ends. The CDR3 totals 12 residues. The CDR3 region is CASSLLITEAFF. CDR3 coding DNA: TGTGCCAGCAGCCTTTTAATCACTGAAGCTTTCTTT.

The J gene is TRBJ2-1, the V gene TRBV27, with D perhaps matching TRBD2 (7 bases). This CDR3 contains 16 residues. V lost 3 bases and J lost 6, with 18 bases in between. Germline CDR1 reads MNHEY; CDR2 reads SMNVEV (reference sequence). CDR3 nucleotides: TGTGCCAGCAGTTTGGTCGGACTAGGGGGACGCAATGAGCAGTTCTTC. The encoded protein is CASSLVGLGGRNEQFF.

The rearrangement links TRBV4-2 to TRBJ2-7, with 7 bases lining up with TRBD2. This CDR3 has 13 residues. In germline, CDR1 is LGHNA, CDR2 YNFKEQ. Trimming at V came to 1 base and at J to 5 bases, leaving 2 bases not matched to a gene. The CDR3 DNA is TGTGCCAGCAGCCAAGGGCGGGGGAACGAGCAGTACTTC. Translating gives CASSQGRGNEQYF.

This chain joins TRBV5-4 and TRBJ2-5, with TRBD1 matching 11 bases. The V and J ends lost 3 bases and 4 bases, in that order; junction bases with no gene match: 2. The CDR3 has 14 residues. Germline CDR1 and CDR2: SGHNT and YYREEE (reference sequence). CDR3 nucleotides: TGTGCCAGCAGCTGGGACAGGGGGGTAGAGACCCAGTACTTC. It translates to CASSWDRGVETQYF.